This TCR beta chain was documented in a study of T cells in Graves' hyperthyroidism and ophthalmopathy. Study results and limitations: Most clonotypes that expanded in the thyroid above 0.001 also showed up in blood.

With regard to this clonotype: Its antigen is not identified.

TCR beta CDR3 sequences were amplified from RNA transcripts. First-round RT-PCR with HTBI primers amplified the TCR CDR3 region. TCRdb fed the multiplex PCR reads into MiXCR, producing one record per CDR3 protein. The repertoire has hundreds of thousands of distinct CDR3 sequences, approximately 13% of them found once; the top ten carry around 9.2%. V trimming: 3 bases; J trimming: 4 bases; junction bases outside the gene matches: 7. Germline assignment: CDR1 SEHNR and CDR2 FQNEAQ (reference sequence). CDR3 size: 15 residues. When ophthalmopathy did not progress within 18 months, Graves' hyperthyroidism was considered stable. Hyperthyroidism had been newly diagnosed in patients aged 18 to 65, and its duration was under 2 months.

The sequence was obtained from a woman aged 18-30 years with Graves' hyperthyroidism. V gene TRBV7-9 combines with J gene TRBJ2-5, with TRBD1 matching over 8 bases. The sample was blood. The DNA for the CDR3 is TGTGCCAGCAGCTTGCATAAGACAGGGGTAGAGACCCAGTACTTC. Translated, it gives CASSLHKTGVETQYF. Full variable domain (missing parts from reference TRBV7-9 and TRBJ2-5): DTGVSQNPRHKITKRGQNVTFRCDPISEHNRLYWYRQTLGQGPEFLTYFQNEAQLEKSRLLSDRFSAERPKGSFSTLEIQRTEQGDSAMYLCASSLHKTGVETQYFGPGTRLLVL.